The source of this T cell receptor beta chain is a study of T cell repertoires in cytomegalovirus infection. About the research overall: A matching HLA type, together with CMV infection, was signaled by public TCR beta signatures.

Germline assignment: CDR1 SGHTA and CDR2 FQGNSA. The CDR3 is made up of 16 amino acids. Trimming took 3 bases from V and 0 from J, leaving 13 bases between them. TCRdb reprocessed the reads with MiXCR, giving one entry per CDR3 protein. The repertoire holds fewer than 85,000 distinct CDR3 sequences, with under 4.5% as singletons. This clonotype was detected ten times or more. The clonotype originates from a human donor in good health (CMV status not recorded). Some clones in this sample may be carry-over from other donors' samples. The chain uses TRBV7-2 and TRBJ2-3, with D possibly matching TRBD2 (6 bases). Material for sequencing was PBMCs. In nucleotides, the CDR3 is TGTGCCAGCAGCTTGCAGTCCGGGACTAGCACAGATACGCAGTATTTT. Translating it yields CASSLQSGTSTDTQYF.